This TCR beta chain is drawn from a study of CD8 T cells in Susac syndrome. CDR3 length: 15 residues. V gave up 3 bases and J gave up 4 bases; unmatched junction bases: 6. Germline V gene lookup returns CDR1 SGDLS and CDR2 YYNGEE. Included as multiple sclerosis controls were treatment-naive patients who had stable or active relapsing-remitting disease. Negative isolation yielded CD8+ and CD4+ T cells; FACS enriched TEMRA cells. The RNA, 0.5 to 1 ug, was put through reverse transcription using random hexamers. In TCRdb, the immunoSEQ multiplex PCR reads were re-called with MiXCR into one record per CDR3 protein. The table has a few hundred thousand distinct CDR3 sequences, about 90% seen once; the top ten hold 0.06% to 0.075%.

J is TRBJ2-1 and V is TRBV9; 8 positions match TRBD2. The TCR originated in a human donor with multiple sclerosis. The sequenced sample was CD4+ T cells from PBMCs. CDR3 sequence (DNA): TGTGCCAGCAGCGGAGCGGGAGCGTCGTACAATGAGCAGTTCTTC. Amino acids: CASSGAGASYNEQFF.